Sequencing of this T cell receptor (beta chain) was carried out in a study of regulatory T cells in long-lasting Graves disease. Regarding this clonotype: Its antigen remains unidentified.

Overall study results and limits: Having few samples may have compromised the accuracy.

Investigators prepared the TCR beta libraries by applying iRepertoire HTBI primers and Arm-PCR of CDR3 regions. TCRdb analysed the multiplex PCR reads with MiXCR anew, one entry per CDR3 protein. Of approximately 400,000 distinct CDR3 sequences in the sample, about 15% were seen once. As for time point: newly diagnosed GD, antithyroid drugs for less than 3 months. The TCR library was prepared using RNA isolated from PBMCs. Graves' disease diagnoses followed American Thyroid Association guidelines. The authors drew approximately 8.1 milliliters of peripheral blood into EDTA tubes. This CDR3 contains 14 residues. The V gene lost 0 bases and the J gene lost 5 bases, with 12 bases spanning the gap. Germline V CDR1 and CDR2: SGHRS, YFSETQ. The same sample was also studied in work on T cells in Graves' hyperthyroidism and ophthalmopathy.

The material was peripheral blood mononuclear cells (PBMCs), obtained at new diagnosis, from a patient treated with antithyroid drugs. This sequence originates from a woman younger than 45 with Graves disease. The rearrangement links TRBV5-1 to TRBJ2-7, with D possibly matching TRBD2 (5 bases). The CDR3 nucleotides read TGCGCCAGCAGCTTGGAAGGAAGACTAAACGAGCAGTACTTC. Protein: CASSLEGRLNEQYF.